What follows are 14 T cell receptor beta chains derived from one specimen sequenced in a study of blood T cell repertoires in COVID-19. The assay was immunoSEQ multiplex PCR, and TCRdb's table has in-frame clones only and misses some. The sample records about 160,000 clones, roughly 89% being singletons. Specimen: peripheral blood. These receptors were taken from a woman aged 55-69 years who had recovered from COVID-19.

The chain is built from TRBV6-5 and TRBJ1-2; D might be TRBD1 (5 bases). The V gene lost 0 bases and the J gene lost 4 bases, with 15 bases spanning the gap. There are 16 residues in the CDR3. Germline V gene data show CDR1 as MNHEY and CDR2 as SVGAGI. The CDR3 coding sequence is TGTGCCAGCAGTTACTCCAGAGGAGGGGCCTTCTATGGCTACACCTTC. Its protein product is CASSYSRGGAFYGYTF.

The chain uses TRBV4-3 and TRBJ2-3, with 8 bases aligning to TRBD1. V was pared by 4 bases and J by 0 bases, with 3 bases of the junction left unmatched. Germline assignment: CDR1 LGHNA and CDR2 YSLEER. The CDR3 has 15 residues. DNA for the CDR3: TGCGCCAGCAGCCTCCGACAGGGGAGCACAGATACGCAGTATTTT. It translates to CASSLRQGSTDTQYF.

This clone has just a few counts. The V and J genes are TRBV28 and TRBJ1-5, with 9 positions matching TRBD1. The V and J ends lost 4 bases and 5 bases, in that order; junction bases with no gene match: 9. The CDR3 has 16 amino acids. Germline CDR1 MDHEN, CDR2 SYDVKM. CDR3 sequence (DNA): TGTGCCAGCAGTTCCTACGAGGGACAGGGTCATCAGCCCCAGCATTTT. Protein sequence: CASSSYEGQGHQPQHF.

The chain links TRBV10-2 to TRBJ1-1; TRBD1 might be the D (5 bases). Germline CDR1 reads WSHSY; CDR2 reads SAAADI. There are 14 residues in the CDR3. Trimming shortened V by 2 bases and J by 1 base, and 8 bases separated the two germline ends. The CDR3 bases are TGCGCCAGCAGTGAGGGGGGGAGGAACACTGAAGCTTTCTTT. Translating it yields CASSEGGRNTEAFF.

The V gene is TRBV3-1 (or the pseudogene TRBV3-2), the J gene TRBJ2-6; TRBD1 matches at 8 bases. This CDR3 is built from 15 residues. The J segment lost 1 base and the V segment lost 8 bases, leaving 4 bases of the junction unmatched. Germline CDR1 is LGHDT and CDR2 is YNNKEL (reference sequence). CDR3 in amino acids: CASGWTGSGANVLTF. The DNA of the CDR3 is TGTGCCAGCGGGTGGACAGGGTCTGGGGCCAACGTCCTGACTTTC.

This CDR3 reads CASSYSSGWGTEAFF. DNA for the CDR3: TGTGCCAGCAGTTACTCGAGCGGGTGGGGCACTGAAGCTTTCTTT. The rearrangement links TRBV6-5 to TRBJ1-1; D call uncertain. The V gene's germline CDR1 is MNHEY and CDR2 SVGAGI. Trimming took 0 bases from V and 4 from J, leaving 12 bases between them. The CDR3 totals 15 residues.

The genes are TRBV6-2 or TRBV6-3 and TRBJ2-1; no reliable D call. Germline V gives CDR1 MNHEY, CDR2 SVGEGT. The CDR3 spans 13 residues. V lost 8 bases, J lost 4 bases, and 12 bases lay in between. CDR3 DNA: TGTGCCAGCCGCCGGGCCTCATACAATGAGCAGTTCTTC. Its protein product is CASRRASYNEQFF.

The chain uses TRBV19 and TRBJ1-3; unclear D gene. Germline V lookup: CDR1 LNHDA, CDR2 SQIVND (reference sequence). Deletions cut 7 bases from V and 0 bases from J, with 13 bases between. The CDR3 loop spans 15 amino acids. CDR3 amino acids: CASTSFYVSGNTIYF. In DNA form, the CDR3 reads TGTGCCAGTACCTCATTCTACGTCTCTGGAAACACCATATATTTT.

The gene calls are TRBV7-9 and TRBJ2-1; 12 bases agree with TRBD2. The CDR3 runs to 14 residues. With V trimmed by 5 bases and J by 10 bases, 6 bases remained unmatched. The V gene's germline CDR1 is SEHNR and CDR2 FQNEAQ (reference sequence). CDR3 nucleotide sequence: TGTGCCAGCAGCCCTAGCGGGGGGGGCTTAGAGCAGTTCTTC. It codes for CASSPSGGGLEQFF.

This sequence joins TRBV5-8 and TRBJ1-4; TRBD1 is a possible D gene (5 bases). V shed 1 base and J shed 7 bases, with 20 bases lying between them. The CDR3 contains 17 residues. The germline V gene encodes CDR1 SGHTS and CDR2 YDEGEE. In DNA, the CDR3 is TGTGCCAGCAGCTTGAAGGGGTCCTCGGCATCTAGTGAAAAACTGTTTTTT. Protein product: CASSLKGSSASSEKLFF.

The J gene is TRBJ1-5, the V gene TRBV30; TRBD1 is a possible D gene (6 bases). V was shortened by 0 bases and J by 4 bases, with 13 bases between the two germline ends. CDR3 length equals 15 residues. In germline, CDR1 is GTSNPN, CDR2 SVGIG (reference sequence). CDR3 nucleotides: TGTGCCTGGAGTGTATCGGGGCAGGGGAATCAGCCCCAGCATTTT. Its translation: CAWSVSGQGNQPQHF.

The chain uses TRBV5-1 and TRBJ2-7; D possibly corresponds to TRBD2 (7 bases). Per germline, CDR1 SGHRS and CDR2 YFSETQ. This CDR3 has 15 residues. Between the trimmed V and J ends, which lost 0 bases and 4 bases, there was a span of 14 bases. The CDR3 DNA reads TGCGCCAGCAGCTTGGAGGCGGGGGCTAGTTACGAGCAGTACTTC. Its translation is CASSLEAGASYEQYF.

The V gene is TRBV4-2, the J gene TRBJ2-1; D might be TRBD2 (5 bases). The CDR3 has 14 residues. Germline-derived CDR1 and CDR2 are LGHNA and YNFKEQ. The V end lost 0 bases, the J end lost 5 bases, and 8 bases lay between the germline ends. CDR3 nucleotides: TGTGCCAGCAGCCAAGATCTGGGAGACAATGAGCAGTTCTTC. Protein: CASSQDLGDNEQFF.

The chain recombines TRBV7-2 with TRBJ1-2; tentatively, D is TRBD1 (5 bases). CDR3 length: 14 amino acids. Germline CDR1 is SGHTA and CDR2 is FQGNSA. Trimming removed 5 bases from V and 8 bases from J, with 18 bases in between. Here the CDR3 DNA reads TGTGCCAGCAGCGGCCGGGACTGGGCTAGGGGCTACACCTTC. It translates to CASSGRDWARGYTF. Variable domain in full (rest from reference TRBV7-2 and TRBJ1-2): GAGVSQSPSNKVTEKGKDVELRCDPISGHTALYWYRQSLGQGLEFLIYFQGNSAPDKSGLPSDRFSAERTGGSVSTLTIQRTQQEDSAVYLCASSGRDWARGYTFGSGTRLTVV.